This entry is about one TCR beta chain. Its specific antigen is unknown. No clone much larger than this one lies a single base away; base qualities are absent. This specimen comes from a study of blood T cell repertoires in COVID-19 (dated by TCRdb to between 2020 and 2021). Background on the whole study: Collaborator samples came from the United States, Italy and Spain and covered acute and convalescent phases of COVID-19. The prospective study material was composed of cDNA or gDNA derived from T cells, B-cell-depleted T cells, or PBMCs. The dataset comprised deeply sampled blood TCRbeta repertoires from subjects exposed to, actively infected with, or recovered from COVID-19. The repertoires were made available in a free public database intended to serve as a resource for research on the immune response to SARS-CoV-2. The samples were drawn from two sources: the first 160 participants of the ongoing ImmuneRACE study, and 1,200 or so subjects contributed by 6 global collaborators. Nearly every sample came with metadata listing a de-identified subject ID, COVID-19 status, age in years and sex. HLA class I and class II types, where available, came from metadata supplied by the sample provider rather than from assay-based typing.

TCRbeta CDR3 regions were amplified from genomic DNA by means of the immunoSEQ Assay, a bias-controlled multiplex PCR. Processing in the source paper ran as follows. Nucleated cell counts per sample were estimated from amplification of reference gene primers within the assay. To quantify the absolute abundance of each unique TCRbeta CDR3 rearrangement, sequence reads were collapsed and filtered. For each sample, productive Simpson clonality was calculated as the square root of Simpson's diversity index across productive rearrangements. Imported from immuneACCESS, the table was reduced by TCRdb to in-frame sequences with V and J called. These copies leave out some clones; in studies compared against another copy, an unresolved V gene accounts for under half, and the cause of the remainder is not known. The D gene and trimming were derived from the DNA, and the V and J assignments and clone size from that table. The sample data list 190,000 or so clones, and 89% of these were observed just once. The top ten clones comprise 7.5% to 10% of the sample.

V drops 3 bases and J drops 6 bases, leaving 11 bases in between. The germline V gene (reference sequence) provides CDR1 LNHNV and CDR2 YYDKDF. The CDR3 has 14 amino acids, counting the end cysteine and phenylalanine. Kept here is only the CDR3 DNA, which spans 42 bases and is read in frame from base 1. The full study reports these points: The quantity of clinical and demographic metadata differed by source and by participant and was supplied without curation.

Participants in the prospective study were enrolled through a virtual design, were aged roughly 18 to 100 years, and lived in 24 United States geographic areas. Cohort assignment in the prospective study relied on participant-reported clinical history from a screening survey and a study questionnaire. For ImmuneRACE Cohort 3, a participant was defined as recovered based on two consecutive negative NP/OP PCR tests, clearance by a healthcare professional, or resolution of symptoms. In the prospective study, whole blood, serum and a nasopharyngeal or oropharyngeal swab were collected from each participant by mobile phlebotomists. Participants in the prospective study had the option to provide additional blood draws and questionnaires over a roughly two-month period. Prospective study blood samples were shipped either frozen or at room temperature before DNA extraction.

The chain employs TRBV15 and TRBJ2-2; tentative D gene TRBD1, with 5 bases matching. This clonotype originated in a woman younger than 30 who had recovered from COVID-19. Sequenced input: PBMCs or T cells enriched from blood (not recorded which). Here the CDR3 is given as CATSRVQVAGELFF. The nucleotides read TGTGCCACCAGCAGGGTACAGGTGGCCGGGGAGCTGTTTTTT. This CDR3, with the reference TRBV15 and TRBJ2-2 proteins standing in past its ends, gives the full variable domain DAMVIQNPRYQVTQFGKPVTLSCSQTLNHNVMYWYQQKSSQAPKLLFHYYDKDFNNEADTPDNFQSRRPNTSFCFLDIRSPGLGDTAMYLCATSRVQVAGELFFGEGSRLTVL.